The rows below give T cell receptor beta chains drawn from one sample of a study of T cell changes during pregnancy in multiple sclerosis. Libraries were prepared by immunoSEQ multiplex PCR; TCRdb keeps only in-frame clonotypes and omits some of them. The sample includes 15,000 to 17,000 clones, roughly 84% of them seen just once. Sample: CD8+ T cells from peripheral blood mononuclear cells, taken after pregnancy. The receptors were sampled from a female donor in good health, enrolled as a control in a pregnancy study. Each CDR3 is given with its conserved first and last residue. The D gene is left open where the match is weak. Not all rows give a size; the values are once, few, many and, for expanded clones, a class.

v_gene	d_gene	abundance	j_gene	CDR3aa	CDR3nt
TRBV9	TRBD1	medium-sized	TRBJ2-7	CASSPRQGFYEQYF	TGTGCCAGCAGCCCGAGACAGGGTTTTTACGAGCAGTACTTC
TRBV4-3	-	-	TRBJ2-2	CASSQRTRTGELFF	TGCGCCAGCAGCCAGCGCACCCGGACCGGGGAGCTGTTTTTT
TRBV7-9	-	-	TRBJ2-7	CASSSPLGLSAYEQYF	TGTGCCAGCAGCTCGCCCCTGGGGCTATCAGCCTACGAGCAGTACTTC
TRBV15	-	-	TRBJ1-1	CATSRGRGALTEAFF	TGTGCCACCAGCAGAGGTCGGGGGGCGCTTACTGAAGCTTTCTTT
TRBV5-8	TRBD1	-	TRBJ1-5	CASSLGTGYQPQHF	TGTGCCAGCAGCTTGGGGACAGGGTATCAGCCCCAGCATTTT
TRBV6-1	-	medium-sized	TRBJ2-7	CASSAKPENEQYF	TGTGCCAGCAGCGCGAAACCCGAAAACGAGCAGTACTTC
TRBV4-1	TRBD2	-	TRBJ2-2	CASSTRSPAGGPHTGELFF	TGCGCCAGCAGCACTCGCTCGCCAGCGGGAGGCCCTCATACCGGGGAGCTGTTTTTT
TRBV28	-	once	TRBJ2-1	CASRSVMDTASSYNEQFF	TGTGCCAGCAGATCCGTTATGGACACGGCGAGCTCCTACAATGAGCAGTTCTTC
TRBV7-2	TRBD1	-	TRBJ2-7	CASSQSARGSTYEQYF	TGTGCCAGCAGCCAATCCGCCAGGGGGTCCACCTACGAGCAGTACTTC
TRBV6-4	TRBD2	-	TRBJ2-3	CASSDGTSGTDTQYF	TGTGCCAGCAGTGACGGGACTAGCGGGACAGATACGCAGTATTTT
TRBV12-5	-	medium-sized	TRBJ1-5	CASGLWGVGNQPQHF	TGTGCTAGTGGTTTGTGGGGGGTGGGCAATCAGCCCCAGCATTTT
TRBV4-1	TRBD1	-	TRBJ1-4	CASSPGRDRDLKLFF	TGCGCCAGCAGCCCTGGCCGGGACAGGGACTTAAAACTGTTTTTT
TRBV29-1	-	-	TRBJ2-1	CSVEDPTWGLLNEQFF	TGCAGCGTTGAAGATCCGACCTGGGGGCTCCTCAATGAGCAGTTCTTC
TRBV13	TRBD1	-	TRBJ2-7	CASSFGTGSYEQYF	TGTGCCAGCAGCTTCGGGACAGGGTCCTACGAGCAGTACTTC
TRBV6-4	TRBD2	once	TRBJ2-1	CASSEAAGTSGGEQFF	TGTGCCAGCAGTGAGGCCGCTGGGACTAGCGGGGGTGAGCAGTTCTTC
TRBV9	TRBD1	once	TRBJ1-5	CASSVDQGAGQPQHF	TGTGCCAGCAGCGTAGATCAGGGGGCGGGACAGCCCCAGCATTTT
TRBV6-1	-	-	TRBJ1-6	CASGSGETSPLHF	TGTGCCAGCGGGAGTGGGGAAACGTCACCCCTCCACTTT
TRBV4-2	-	few	TRBJ2-7	CASSQDGASPSYEQYF	TGTGCCAGCAGCCAAGATGGAGCGTCCCCCTCCTACGAGCAGTACTTC
TRBV5-1	TRBD1	-	TRBJ1-2	CASSLSGGPRNYGYTF	TGCGCCAGCAGCTTGTCAGGGGGCCCGAGGAACTATGGCTACACCTTC
TRBV4-2	TRBD2	-	TRBJ2-1	CASSQVDSGLAGVEQFF	TGTGCCAGCAGCCAAGTAGATTCGGGACTAGCGGGAGTTGAGCAGTTCTTC
TRBV5-1	TRBD2	once	TRBJ2-1	CASSAGVLSHEQFF	TGCGCCAGCAGCGCGGGGGTGCTTAGCCATGAGCAGTTCTTC
TRBV30	TRBD1	-	TRBJ2-3	CAWTRGRTDTQYF	TGTGCCTGGACGAGGGGGCGTACAGATACGCAGTATTTT
TRBV5-6	-	-	TRBJ2-7	CASSFRSFYEQYF	TGTGCCAGCAGCTTTCGGAGTTTCTACGAGCAGTACTTC
TRBV6-1	-	-	TRBJ2-3	CASGRAGDTDTQYF	TGTGCCAGTGGGAGAGCAGGGGACACAGATACGCAGTATTTT
TRBV9	TRBD2	-	TRBJ2-3	CASSGGTSATDTQYF	TGTGCCAGCAGCGGTGGGACTAGCGCGACAGATACGCAGTATTTT
TRBV6-6	-	-	TRBJ1-2	CASSETGTIDGYTF	TGTGCCAGCAGCGAAACCGGGACAATAGATGGCTACACCTTC
TRBV12-5	-	-	TRBJ2-7	CASGSLADYEQYF	TGTGCTAGTGGTTCGTTAGCGGATTACGAGCAGTACTTC
TRBV6-1	-	-	TRBJ1-3	CASSASFEGNTIYF	TGTGCCAGCAGTGCCTCGTTTGAGGGAAACACCATATATTTT
TRBV28	-	-	TRBJ2-1	CASSLEGSGLYNEQFF	TGTGCCAGCAGTCTAGAAGGGTCAGGGCTATACAATGAGCAGTTCTTC
TRBV7-2	-	-	TRBJ1-5	CASSLGFRGQPQHF	TGTGCCAGCAGCTTAGGATTTCGGGGACAGCCCCAGCATTTT
TRBV7-9	TRBD1	many	TRBJ1-1	CASSQGQGDTEAFF	TGTGCCAGCAGCCAGGGACAGGGGGACACTGAAGCTTTCTTT
TRBV5-1	-	-	TRBJ2-7	CASSTDRIYEQYF	TGCGCCAGCAGCACCGACAGGATCTACGAGCAGTACTTC
TRBV6-4	TRBD2	-	TRBJ2-1	CASSQDGGGTGEQFF	TGTGCCAGCAGTCAAGATGGCGGGGGGACGGGTGAGCAGTTCTTC
TRBV7-9	-	once	TRBJ1-1	CASSLAQGMNTEAFF	TGTGCCAGCAGCTTAGCGCAGGGGATGAACACTGAAGCTTTCTTT
TRBV7-9	-	-	TRBJ1-2	CASTLTSGGQDGYTF	TGTGCCAGCACCCTAACTTCGGGGGGTCAGGATGGCTACACCTTC
TRBV4-3	TRBD1	-	TRBJ2-7	CASSQEPGQGPGEQYF	TGCGCCAGCAGCCAGGAACCGGGACAGGGTCCAGGGGAGCAGTACTTC
TRBV5-4	TRBD2	-	TRBJ2-1	CASTPSGTSVINEQFF	TGTGCCAGCACCCCTTCGGGGACTAGCGTAATTAATGAGCAGTTCTTC
TRBV10-3	-	-	TRBJ1-1	CAISDTENTEAFF	TGTGCCATCAGCGATACAGAGAACACTGAAGCTTTCTTT
TRBV27	-	-	TRBJ1-6	CASSPTRQRLNSPLHF	TGTGCCAGCAGTCCCACCCGACAGCGACTTAATTCACCCCTCCACTTT
TRBV9	TRBD2	few	TRBJ2-3	CASSVALRGGTDTQYF	TGTGCCAGCAGCGTAGCTTTGCGGGGGGGCACAGATACGCAGTATTTT
TRBV5-1	TRBD2	-	TRBJ2-5	CASSSLGGDQETQYF	TGCGCCAGCAGTTCACTCGGGGGGGACCAAGAGACCCAGTACTTC
TRBV6-5	-	-	TRBJ2-1	CASSGRPNEQFF	TGTGCCAGTAGTGGGCGTCCCAATGAGCAGTTCTTC
TRBV5-1	TRBD1	-	TRBJ2-3	CASFRDRDTDTQYF	TGCGCCAGCTTCCGGGACAGGGACACAGATACGCAGTATTTT
TRBV27	TRBD1	few	TRBJ2-2	CASSPTPGGMNTGELFF	TGTGCCAGCAGCCCAACCCCAGGGGGCATGAACACCGGGGAGCTGTTTTTT
TRBV27	TRBD1	-	TRBJ1-5	CASSTGQGGFLGNQPQHF	TGTGCCAGCAGCACTGGACAGGGTGGATTCCTAGGTAATCAGCCCCAGCATTTT
TRBV6-1	TRBD2	-	TRBJ2-7	CASSDWTSGTSYEQYF	TGTGCCAGCAGTGATTGGACTAGCGGAACCTCCTACGAGCAGTACTTC
TRBV7-9	-	-	TRBJ2-1	CASSSPRGGGSSYNEQFF	TGTGCCAGCAGCTCCCCAAGGGGCGGGGGCTCCTCCTACAATGAGCAGTTCTTC
TRBV6-5	TRBD2	-	TRBJ2-1	CASSYSSGSYVNEQFF	TGTGCCAGCAGTTACTCGAGCGGGAGTTATGTGAATGAGCAGTTCTTC
TRBV7-2	TRBD2	-	TRBJ2-7	CASSLGGGGPLGGEQYF	TGTGCCAGCAGCTTAGGGGGCGGGGGGCCCCTTGGAGGAGAGCAGTACTTC
TRBV4-1	-	-	TRBJ2-3	CASSPSQHSGQDTQYF	TGCGCCAGCAGCCCTTCACAGCATTCTGGGCAAGATACGCAGTATTTT
TRBV5-1	-	few	TRBJ2-7	CASSLRGALARDSYEQYF	TGCGCCAGCAGCTTGAGAGGGGCCCTAGCGAGAGACTCCTACGAGCAGTACTTC